The T cell receptor beta chain under discussion was sequenced for a study of blood T cell repertoires in COVID-19 (dated by TCRdb to 2020 to 2022). Notes on the research overall: Samples from collaborators originated in the United States, Italy and Spain and spanned both the acute and convalescent phases of COVID-19. HLA class I and class II types, where available, came from metadata supplied by the sample provider rather than from assay-based typing. The repertoires were made available in a free public database intended to serve as a resource for research on the immune response to SARS-CoV-2. Nearly every sample came with metadata listing a de-identified subject ID, COVID-19 status, age in years and sex. Samples were obtained from the ongoing ImmuneRACE study (first 160 participants) and from 1,254 subjects provided by 6 global collaborators. Deeply sampled blood TCRbeta repertoires from subjects exposed to, actively infected with, or recovered from COVID-19 were included in the dataset. The prospective study material was composed of cDNA or gDNA derived from T cells, B-cell-depleted T cells, or PBMCs. What the authors observed across the whole study: The amount of clinical and demographic metadata varied by source and participant and was provided uncurated.

The immunoSEQ Assay, a bias-controlled multiplex PCR, was used to amplify TCRbeta CDR3 regions from genomic DNA. The paper's data handling went like this. The number of nucleated cells in each sample was estimated by amplification of reference gene primers within the assay. Sequence reads were collapsed and filtered to measure the absolute abundance of every unique TCRbeta CDR3 rearrangement. For each sample, productive Simpson clonality was calculated as the square root of Simpson's diversity index across productive rearrangements. What TCRdb holds here is the immuneACCESS table cut down to in-frame rearrangements. Part of the clones is not present; checked against another copy, under half of the missing clones reflect an unresolved V gene, and the others are unexplained. V and J calls and clone size are those listed in that table; D and trimming were worked out from the DNA. Here the sample has some 370,000 clones; nearly 90% occur a single time. The ten largest clones add up to 6.5% to 7% of the sample.

About this clone itself: Its antigen target is currently unknown. No per-base quality is available; no much larger clone lies one base away.

At the junction V is shortened by 3 bases and J by 9 bases, with 9 bases in between. From the germline V gene, CDR1 is SNHLY and CDR2 is FYNNEI. The CDR3 has 13 amino acids, counting the end cysteine and phenylalanine. Just CDR3 DNA is preserved here, 39 bases in frame from base 1. Each collaborating institution followed its own protocols to collect whole blood in K2EDTA tubes. Collaborator samples were shipped for TCRbeta analysis as frozen whole blood, isolated PBMCs, or DNA extracted from either sample type. The specimen was peripheral blood. The sequence was obtained from a man between 18 and 29 years old with active or convalescent COVID-19. This receptor chain uses TRBV2 and TRBJ1-6; a confident D gene designation cannot be given. The nucleotide sequence is TGTGCCAGCAGTGACGGGTTCGGTTCACCCCTCCACTTT. Its protein reads: CASSDGFGSPLHF.